The 8 T cell receptor beta chains presented below share a single source sample, sequenced in a study of response to subunit inactivated influenza vaccine (dated 2018 in TCRdb). Library preparation employed RT-PCR. The sample was run on an Illumina HiSeq 2500. TCRdb passed the public sequencing reads through fastp at Q25 and MiXCR, retaining productive beta sequences. One record per CDR3 amino acid sequence lists the most common genes and DNA. The sample profile shows 500,000 to 750,000 distinct CDR3 sequences; 13% to 15% of them were found once. Over 8.5% of the sample is in the top ten clones. Sequenced material: PBMCs from blood, taken approximately 12 days after vaccination. The receptors come from a man aged 50 to 60 who received an inactivated influenza vaccine. Donor details come from another sample of the same person, matched by shared clones.

The chain couples TRBV9 to TRBJ2-1; 8 nucleotides agree with TRBD2. The germline CDR1 and CDR2 sequences are SGDLS and YYNGEE. The V gene end was trimmed by 4 bases and the J gene end by 2 bases; junction bases not matched to a gene: 8. There are 16 residues in the CDR3. This chain's CDR3 is CASSPSGSPTYNEQFF. In DNA form, the CDR3 reads TGTGCCAGCAGCCCCAGCGGGAGCCCCACCTACAATGAGCAGTTCTTC.

This clonotype was observed a few times. The rearrangement uses TRBV6-1 and TRBJ2-7; D not resolved. This CDR3 region has 13 residues. The ends were cut back, 6 bases at V and 4 bases at J, with 13 bases in the middle. In germline, CDR1 is MNHNS, CDR2 SASEGT. The DNA for the CDR3 is TGTGCCAGCAGACGCGGCCCCCTATACGAGCAGTACTTC. It is translated as CASRRGPLYEQYF.

The genes are TRBV24-1 and TRBJ1-2; 7 positions agree with TRBD1. CDR1 and CDR2 (germline): KGHDR, SFDVKD. The CDR3 length is 15 residues. The junction had 4 bases not matched to a gene; V was cut back by 4 bases and J by 0 bases. The CDR3, as DNA: TGTGCCACCAGTGAACGGGACAGTCCTAACTATGGCTACACCTTC. Its protein product is CATSERDSPNYGYTF.

J is TRBJ1-5 and V is TRBV7-2; no definite D call. V lost 6 bases and J lost 2, with 14 bases in between. Germline V gene lookup returns CDR1 SGHTA and CDR2 FQGNSA. The CDR3 runs 15 residues. The CDR3 bases are TGTGCCAGCAGTCCCGGAGCCGGGGGCAATCAGCCCCAGCATTTT. It specifies CASSPGAGGNQPQHF.

V gene TRBV7-3 combines with J gene TRBJ1-1, with TRBD1 identical over 7 bases. J was trimmed by 7 bases and V by 1 base; bases with no gene match: 3. The CDR3 contains 13 residues. Germline-derived CDR1 and CDR2 are SGHTA and FQGTGA. The CDR3: CASSLSRGDEAFF. The CDR3 DNA is TGTGCCAGCAGCTTAAGCAGGGGGGATGAAGCTTTCTTT.

In this sample, this clonotype turned up a few times. The chain has TRBV20-1 and TRBJ1-2; D remains unclear. Trimming removed 3 bases at V and 0 bases at J, with 8 bases between. CDR1 and CDR2 from the germline V gene are DFQATT and SNEGSKA (reference sequence). The CDR3 length is 13 residues. The CDR3 protein is CSASTSPNYGYTF. Written as DNA, the CDR3 is TGCAGTGCTAGTACTTCCCCTAACTATGGCTACACCTTC.

This chain links TRBV7-8 with TRBJ2-7; the D call may be TRBD1 or TRBD2 (5 bases each). Germline V gives CDR1 SGHVS, CDR2 FQNEAQ. This CDR3 comprises 16 residues. Deletions cut 5 bases from V and 1 base from J, with 18 bases between. CDR3 loop: CASSINWGSESYEQYF. DNA of the CDR3: TGTGCCAGCAGCATAAACTGGGGGTCTGAATCCTACGAGCAGTACTTC. Using reference TRBV7-8 and TRBJ2-7 for the parts outside the CDR3, the full variable domain is GAGVSQSPRYKVAKRGQDVALRCDPISGHVSLFWYQQALGQGPEFLTYFQNEAQLDKSGLPSDRFFAERPEGSVSTLKIQRTQQEDSAVYLCASSINWGSESYEQYFGPGTRLTVT.

This clonotype came up a few times. This rearrangement joins TRBV5-6 to TRBJ2-5; a possible D gene is TRBD1 (6 bases). The V gene's germline CDR1 is SGHDT and CDR2 YYEEEE. V was trimmed by 2 bases and J by 6 bases, leaving 11 bases between them. There are 13 residues in the CDR3. CDR3 sequence: CASSLTTGKTQYF. The CDR3 DNA reads as TGTGCCAGCAGCTTAACAACAGGGAAGACCCAGTACTTC.